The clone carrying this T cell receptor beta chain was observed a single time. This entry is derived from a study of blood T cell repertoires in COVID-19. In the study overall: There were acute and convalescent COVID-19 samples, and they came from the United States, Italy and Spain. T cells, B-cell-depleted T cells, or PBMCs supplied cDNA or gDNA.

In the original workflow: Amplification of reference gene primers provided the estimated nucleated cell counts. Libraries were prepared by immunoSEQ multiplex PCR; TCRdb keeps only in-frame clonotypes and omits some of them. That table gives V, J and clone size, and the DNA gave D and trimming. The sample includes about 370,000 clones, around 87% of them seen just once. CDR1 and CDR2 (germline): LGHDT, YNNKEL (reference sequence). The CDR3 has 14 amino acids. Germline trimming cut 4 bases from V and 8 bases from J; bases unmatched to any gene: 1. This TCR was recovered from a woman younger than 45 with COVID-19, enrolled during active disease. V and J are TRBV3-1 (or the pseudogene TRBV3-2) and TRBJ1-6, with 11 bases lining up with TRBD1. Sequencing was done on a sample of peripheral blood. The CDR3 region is CASSPGQGDSPLHF. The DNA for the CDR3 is TGTGCCAGCAGCCCGGGACAGGGGGATTCACCCCTCCACTTT.